The rows below give T cell receptor beta chains drawn from one sample of a study of identical twins. TCRdb reprocessed the 5' RACE reads with MiXCR, giving one entry per CDR3 protein. The repertoire holds 210,000 or so distinct CDR3 sequences, with 7.5% as singletons. These data are also associated with another study on yellow fever vaccine responses in identical twins.

The sequencing input was memory (CD45RO+) T cells sorted from blood. Receptor source: a woman aged 18-29 years in good health. The CDR3 runs from the conserved cysteine through the conserved F or W. The D gene is left open where the match is weak. Size is omitted from some rows. Given values are once, few, many or a class for expanded clones.

clone size	V gene	D gene	J gene	CDR3 protein	CDR3 DNA
few	TRBV11-2	.	TRBJ1-6	CASSLTPRDSPLHF	TGTGCCAGCAGCCTTACTCCGAGGGATTCACCCCTCCACTTT
few	TRBV6-1	TRBD1	TRBJ2-7	CASRNRGLKTYEQYF	TGTGCCAGCAGGAACAGGGGGCTTAAAACCTACGAGCAGTACTTC
.	TRBV28	.	TRBJ1-1	CASTLSGDTVRESTEAFF	TGTGCCAGCACCCTATCAGGCGACACTGTTCGCGAGAGCACTGAAGCTTTCTTT
many	TRBV21-1	.	TRBJ2-3	CASSIGRSTDTQYF	TGTGCCAGCAGCATCGGACGTAGCACAGATACGCAGTATTTT
.	TRBV27	TRBD1	TRBJ2-7	CASSEKTGGSYEQYF	TGTGCCAGCAGCGAAAAGACAGGGGGCTCCTACGAGCAGTACTTC
.	TRBV5-1	TRBD2	TRBJ2-1	CASSLFTSGISYNEQFF	TGCGCCAGCAGCTTGTTCACTAGCGGGATCTCCTACAATGAGCAGTTCTTC
few	TRBV7-2	.	TRBJ2-5	CASSPGTRLGETQYF	TGTGCCAGCAGCCCCGGGACACGGCTCGGAGAGACCCAGTACTTC
many	TRBV24-1	TRBD1	TRBJ2-1	CATSDEGKGAGEQFF	TGTGCCACCAGTGACGAGGGGAAGGGGGCTGGAGAGCAGTTCTTC
.	TRBV5-1	.	TRBJ1-1	CASSRDGKNTEAFF	TGCGCCAGCAGCCGAGACGGCAAGAACACTGAAGCTTTCTTT
many	TRBV6-2/TRBV6-3	TRBD2	TRBJ2-2	CASSYGTRFAGELFF	TGTGCCAGCAGTTACGGGACTAGGTTTGCCGGGGAGCTGTTTTTT
many	TRBV3-1	.	TRBJ2-7	CASSQVRPGGHEQYF	TGTGCCAGCAGCCAAGTTCGCCCTGGAGGTCACGAGCAGTACTTC
many	TRBV25-1	.	TRBJ2-1	CASSEGGVNEQFF	TGTGCCAGCAGTGAAGGCGGGGTGAATGAGCAGTTCTTC
many	TRBV29-1	TRBD1	TRBJ1-1	CSVEDTTGGVEAFF	TGCAGCGTTGAAGACACGACAGGGGGCGTTGAAGCTTTCTTT
few	TRBV20-1	.	TRBJ1-5	CSARGPGRNQPQHF	TGCAGTGCTAGAGGACCAGGGCGCAATCAGCCCCAGCATTTT
.	TRBV5-5	.	TRBJ2-7	CASSFFPHEQYF	TGTGCCAGCAGCTTCTTTCCCCACGAGCAGTACTTC
.	TRBV7-2	.	TRBJ2-5	CASSPLLSGGPRGQYF	TGTGCCAGCAGCCCCCTCCTTTCCGGGGGCCCAAGAGGCCAGTACTTC
many	TRBV12-3/TRBV12-4	.	TRBJ2-3	CASGSLGTDTQYF	TGTGCCAGCGGATCACTTGGCACAGATACGCAGTATTTT
many	TRBV5-1	.	TRBJ2-5	CASSLTGSRRTQYF	TGCGCCAGCAGCTTGACAGGCTCTAGGAGGACCCAGTACTTC
.	TRBV20-1	TRBD2	TRBJ2-1	CSAAGEGDIYNEQFF	TGCAGTGCTGCCGGGGAGGGCGATATCTACAATGAGCAGTTCTTC
few	TRBV20-1	TRBD1	TRBJ2-2	CSASKQGASGELFF	TGCAGTGCTAGCAAACAGGGGGCGTCCGGGGAGCTGTTTTTT
few	TRBV20-1	.	TRBJ2-1	CSAMVLADNEQFF	TGCAGTGCTATGGTACTAGCAGACAATGAGCAGTTCTTC
many	TRBV5-1	TRBD2	TRBJ2-2	CASSSMPAGATSTGELFF	TGCGCCAGCAGCAGTATGCCAGCGGGAGCCACTTCAACCGGGGAGCTGTTTTTT
.	TRBV5-5	.	TRBJ1-1	CASSLGMGGTEAFF	TGTGCCAGCAGCTTGGGGATGGGTGGCACTGAAGCTTTCTTT
many	TRBV29-1	TRBD1	TRBJ2-5	CSVGGQAETQYF	TGCAGCGTGGGGGGACAGGCGGAGACCCAGTACTTC
.	TRBV6-1	TRBD1	TRBJ2-3	CASRTRGMTDTQYF	TGTGCCAGCAGGACCAGGGGGATGACAGATACGCAGTATTTT
.	TRBV29-1	.	TRBJ2-7	CSVEGGVTSYEQYF	TGCAGCGTGGAGGGGGGGGTAACCTCCTACGAGCAGTACTTC
many	TRBV20-1	.	TRBJ2-7	CSARRGHPEEQYF	TGCAGTGCTAGAAGGGGACACCCGGAGGAGCAGTACTTC
few	TRBV6-4	.	TRBJ2-1	CASSDSGGTAYNEQFF	TGTGCCAGCAGTGACTCCGGCGGGACCGCCTACAATGAGCAGTTCTTC
many	TRBV12-3/TRBV12-4	TRBD1	TRBJ2-5	CASSSSRGPETQYF	TGTGCCAGCAGTTCGTCCAGGGGGCCTGAGACCCAGTACTTC
.	TRBV10-2	.	TRBJ1-1	CASSELGSWTEAFF	TGCGCCAGCAGTGAGTTAGGGAGTTGGACTGAAGCTTTCTTT
many	TRBV6-5	.	TRBJ2-1	CASSYSLNNEQFF	TGTGCCAGCAGTTACTCCCTAAACAATGAGCAGTTCTTC
.	TRBV7-2	.	TRBJ2-5	CASSDQETQYF	TGTGCCAGCAGCGACCAAGAGACCCAGTACTTC
few	TRBV14	.	TRBJ2-3	CASSPLGGGDTQYF	TGTGCCAGCAGCCCTCTGGGGGGAGGAGATACGCAGTATTTT
.	TRBV19	.	TRBJ1-5	CASSPTGRGNQPQHF	TGTGCCAGTAGCCCCACGGGGCGCGGCAATCAGCCCCAGCATTTT
few	TRBV10-3	.	TRBJ1-3	CAIGGIEMGNTIYF	TGTGCCATAGGCGGAATAGAGATGGGGAACACCATATATTTT
many	TRBV24-1	.	TRBJ2-1	CATSEMGFSNEQFF	TGTGCCACCAGTGAAATGGGATTCTCCAATGAGCAGTTCTTC
many	TRBV4-1	TRBD1	TRBJ1-1	CASKLTWTGNTEAFF	TGCGCCAGCAAACTCACCTGGACAGGGAACACTGAAGCTTTCTTT
many	TRBV12-3/TRBV12-4	.	TRBJ2-5	CASSTGRQKVSQETQYF	TGTGCCAGCAGTACCGGACGACAGAAGGTCTCTCAAGAGACCCAGTACTTC
.	TRBV11-2	TRBD1	TRBJ1-2	CASSRDRVANYGYTF	TGTGCCAGCAGCCGGGACAGGGTGGCTAACTATGGCTACACCTTC
many	TRBV11-1	TRBD2	TRBJ2-7	CASSSLTGTSGRNTYEQYF	TGTGCCAGCAGCTCGTTGACCGGGACTAGCGGGAGGAATACCTACGAGCAGTACTTC
many	TRBV6-5	.	TRBJ1-1	CASSYGTVEAFF	TGTGCCAGCAGTTACGGGACGGTCGAAGCTTTCTTT
many	TRBV4-2	TRBD2	TRBJ2-2	CASSPGRRGGSTGELFF	TGTGCCAGCAGCCCTGGGAGGCGGGGGGGCTCGACCGGGGAGCTGTTTTTT
.	TRBV28	TRBD1	TRBJ2-7	CASSFIRQGVEQYF	TGTGCCAGCAGTTTTATCCGACAGGGGGTTGAGCAGTACTTC
many	TRBV28	TRBD2	TRBJ2-1	CASSSTSGATYNEQFF	TGTGCCAGCAGTTCGACTAGCGGGGCCACCTACAATGAGCAGTTCTTC
.	TRBV9	TRBD1	TRBJ1-4	CASSVAGGVREKLFF	TGTGCCAGCAGCGTAGCAGGGGGCGTCCGGGAAAAACTGTTTTTT
.	TRBV12-3/TRBV12-4	.	TRBJ1-6	CASSLNDLNSPLHF	TGTGCCAGCAGTTTAAACGACCTAAATTCACCCCTCCACTTT
.	TRBV30	TRBD2	TRBJ2-5	CARGGTSGLGETQYF	TGTGCCCGGGGGGGGACTAGCGGACTTGGGGAGACCCAGTACTTC
few	TRBV30	TRBD1	TRBJ1-2	CAWNGPRTGESYGYTF	TGTGCCTGGAATGGACCCAGGACAGGGGAGTCCTATGGCTACACCTTC
few	TRBV6-5	TRBD1	TRBJ1-3	CASSNTDRGGNTIYF	TGTGCCAGCAGTAACACCGACAGGGGAGGAAACACCATATATTTT
few	TRBV5-1	TRBD1	TRBJ2-1	CASSLAGTVVYEQFF	TGCGCCAGCAGCTTGGCGGGGACAGTGGTCTATGAGCAGTTCTTC
few	TRBV20-1	.	TRBJ1-1	CSARDQGRVETEAFF	TGCAGTGCTAGAGATCAAGGAAGGGTAGAAACTGAAGCTTTCTTT
.	TRBV20-1	TRBD2	TRBJ2-5	CSARDSSGRTWYQETQYF	TGCAGTGCTAGAGATTCTAGCGGGAGGACCTGGTACCAAGAGACCCAGTACTTC
.	TRBV20-1	.	TRBJ2-3	CSARRGSPDTQYF	TGCAGTGCTAGGAGGGGGTCCCCAGATACGCAGTATTTT
.	TRBV4-3	TRBD2	TRBJ2-5	CASSQEFGTSGRQETQYF	TGCGCCAGCAGCCAAGAATTCGGGACTAGCGGGCGCCAAGAGACCCAGTACTTC